These T cell receptor beta chains were read from a single sample in a study of cytomegalovirus exposure and HLA in healthy donors. The assay was immunoSEQ multiplex PCR, and TCRdb's table has in-frame clones only and misses some. The sample consists of tens of thousands of clones, more than 65% of them appearing once. The sequenced sample consisted of PBMCs. All receptors come from a woman between 25 and 40 years old in good health and CMV-seronegative. Both conserved end residues are part of each CDR3. A D gene is named only where the DNA matches it firmly. Clone sizes are given selectively: once, few, many, or a class where the clone is expanded.

d_gene	v_gene	abundance	j_gene	CDR3nt	CDR3aa
-	TRBV18	-	TRBJ1-1	TGTGCCAGCTCACCGGAACCAGGGTCAATTGGCACTGAAGCTTTCTTT	CASSPEPGSIGTEAFF
TRBD1	TRBV30	once	TRBJ1-1	TGTGCCTGGAGACCCCCGGGACAGCCTTTTCCCGTGAACACTGAAGCTTTCTTT	CAWRPPGQPFPVNTEAFF
TRBD1	TRBV7-8	-	TRBJ1-2	TGTGCCAGCAGTTATGACAGGGGTAACTATGGCTACACCTTC	CASSYDRGNYGYTF
TRBD2	TRBV7-9	-	TRBJ2-1	TGTGCCAGCTTGGGACTAGCGGGTCTCCATGAGCAGTTCTTC	CASLGLAGLHEQFF
-	TRBV6-6	-	TRBJ1-1	TGTGCCAGCAGTGAGAGGGAAACTGAAGCTTTCTTT	CASSERETEAFF
TRBD1	TRBV5-1	-	TRBJ1-6	TGCGCCAGCAGGGGTGACAGGGGAGGAAAATCACCCCTCCACTTT	CASRGDRGGKSPLHF
-	TRBV12-5	-	TRBJ1-5	TGTGCTAGTGGTTTGGGATCGTACAGGGAGGGTAATCAGCCCCAGCATTTT	CASGLGSYREGNQPQHF
-	TRBV7-2	-	TRBJ1-4	TGTGCCAGCAGCTTAGGTGGGAGTGAAAAACTGTTTTTT	CASSLGGSEKLFF
-	TRBV5-5	-	TRBJ1-1	TGTGCCAGCAGCCAGAACATGGGGCTCACTGAAGCTTTCTTT	CASSQNMGLTEAFF
TRBD2	TRBV7-2	once	TRBJ2-1	TGTGCCAACAGCTTACGGACTAGCGCTAACAATGAGCAGTTCTTC	CANSLRTSANNEQFF
-	TRBV27	-	TRBJ1-1	TGTGCCAGCGGGGCGGGGGTGAACACTGAAGCTTTCTTT	CASGAGVNTEAFF
TRBD1	TRBV7-9	-	TRBJ1-2	TGTGCCAGCAGCTTAGCTGGGACAGGGGGACCTCTCTATGGCTACACCTTC	CASSLAGTGGPLYGYTF
TRBD2	TRBV4-3	few	TRBJ2-1	TGCGCCAGCAGCCCGCTAGCGGGAGCGGGAAATGAGCAGTTCTTC	CASSPLAGAGNEQFF
-	TRBV6-5	-	TRBJ2-7	TGTGCCAGCAGTTATTCAGGGTTCTCCCCCTACGAGCAGTACTTC	CASSYSGFSPYEQYF
-	TRBV5-6	-	TRBJ1-5	TGTGCCAGCAGCGTTGTGACAGTTCGGAATGGCAATCAGCCCCAGCATTTT	CASSVVTVRNGNQPQHF
TRBD2	TRBV18	-	TRBJ2-7	TGTGCCAGCTCGCGGCTAGCGGGGGGCCTCTACGAGCAGTACTTC	CASSRLAGGLYEQYF
TRBD1	TRBV18	-	TRBJ2-5	TGTGCCAGCTCGGAGATTAGGAACGACAGGGCCATCCAAGAGACCCAGTACTTC	CASSEIRNDRAIQETQYF
TRBD2	TRBV9	-	TRBJ2-1	TGTGCCAGCAGCGTTAGGACTAGCGTGGAGCAGTTCTTC	CASSVRTSVEQFF
-	TRBV19	-	TRBJ2-7	TGTGCCAGTAGTATTAGTACAGACTACGAGCAGTACTTC	CASSISTDYEQYF
-	TRBV14	few	TRBJ1-1	TGTGCCAGCAGCCAAGATTTGGGGGCGCGGAACACTGAAGCTTTCTTT	CASSQDLGARNTEAFF
-	TRBV6-1	-	TRBJ2-7	TGTGCCAGCAGTGACCAGCCAGGGGGAGGCGAGCAGTACTTC	CASSDQPGGGEQYF
TRBD1	TRBV5-1	-	TRBJ2-3	TGCGCCAGCAGCTCTACAGGGGGCTCCATTCGCACAGATACGCAGTATTTT	CASSSTGGSIRTDTQYF
TRBD1	TRBV7-8	-	TRBJ2-4	TGTGCCAGCAGCCCTGACAGGGGGCTTCGGAACATTCAGTACTTC	CASSPDRGLRNIQYF
-	TRBV10-1	-	TRBJ1-1	TGCGCCAGCACGTCGGAGGGGACTGAAGCTTTCTTT	CASTSEGTEAFF
-	TRBV11-3	-	TRBJ1-2	TGTGCCAGCAGCTCCTCCGGACCGGGAGGCTACACCTTC	CASSSSGPGGYTF
TRBD1	TRBV5-1	-	TRBJ1-1	TGCGCCAGCGTGGGACAGGACGGAGCTGAAGCTTTCTTT	CASVGQDGAEAFF
-	TRBV4-2	-	TRBJ1-2	TGTGCCAGCAGCCAAGGGTTTAGTCTGGGGGCGAACCGTCTTAACTATGGCTACACCTTC	CASSQGFSLGANRLNYGYTF
-	TRBV2	-	TRBJ1-1	TGTGCCAGCAGTCTTTTAGACCGGGGCACTGAAGCTTTCTTT	CASSLLDRGTEAFF
-	TRBV4-1	-	TRBJ1-1	TGCGCCAGCAGGTCTATGAACACTGAAGCTTTCTTT	CASRSMNTEAFF
-	TRBV29-1	-	TRBJ1-5	TGCAGCGTTGAGGGCAGGGAGGGTCAGCCCCAGCATTTT	CSVEGREGQPQHF